These 23 T cell receptor beta chains originate from one sample sequenced in a study of cytomegalovirus exposure and HLA in healthy donors. Vbeta (60) and Jbeta (13) primers were used in the PCR. Here immunoSEQ multiplex PCR was the method, and the copy in TCRdb shows in-frame clones only, minus some. The sample has about 93,000 clones, approximately 80% seen once. The material sequenced was PBMCs. Receptors originate from a middle-aged woman in good health and CMV-seronegative.

This sequence joins TRBV6-5 and TRBJ1-1, with unresolved D. Germline CDR1 is MNHEY and CDR2 is SVGAGI. CDR3 size: 13 residues. Between the trimmed V and J ends, which lost 10 bases and 4 bases, there was a span of 16 bases. The CDR3 DNA reads as TGTGCCATCTCTTCAGCGGACGCCACTGAAGCTTTCTTT. Translation: CAISSADATEAFF.

The chain has TRBV11-1 and TRBJ2-4, with TRBD2 identical over 7 bases. Germline CDR1 and CDR2: SGHAT and FQDESV (reference sequence). The CDR3 is 19 amino acids. V lost 1 base to trimming and J lost 2 bases; unmatched junction nucleotides: 14. The CDR3 coding sequence is TGTGCCAGCAGCTTAGGGGGACGACTAGCCCCCTCCCCCAAAAACATTCAGTACTTC. Protein: CASSLGGRLAPSPKNIQYF.

The chain links TRBV9 to TRBJ2-7; no clear D. V was cut by 3 bases and J by 6 bases, with 10 bases left in between. CDR1 is SGDLS, CDR2 YYNGEE, per germline. The CDR3 is made up of 12 amino acids. The CDR3 nucleotides read TGTGCCAGCAGCGGGATTCCTAGCGAGCAGTACTTC. Its protein product is CASSGIPSEQYF.

J is TRBJ1-1 and V is TRBV6-5; perhaps TRBD1 as D (6 bases). The CDR3 is 14 residues long. CDR1 MNHEY and CDR2 SVGAGI come from the germline V gene. V shed 5 bases and J shed 1 base, with 11 bases lying between them. The CDR3 bases are TGTGCCAGCAGTATCCTACAGGGGAACACTGAAGCTTTCTTT. Residues: CASSILQGNTEAFF.

CDR3 bases: TGTGCCAGCAGTGAACGGGAGACCCAGTACTTC. Translating gives CASSERETQYF. The V and J genes are TRBV2 and TRBJ2-5; D not certain. The CDR3 sequence is 11 residues long. V shed 2 bases and J shed 5 bases, with 3 bases lying between them. Germline V CDR1 and CDR2: SNHLY, FYNNEI.

The rearrangement uses TRBV10-3 and TRBJ2-7; weak D call: TRBD1 (6 bases). This CDR3 comprises 14 residues. The V end lost 4 bases, the J end lost 3 bases, and 13 bases lay between the germline ends. Germline CDR1 reads ENHRY; CDR2 reads SYGVKD. The DNA for the CDR3 is TGTGCCATCAGTGTGCAAACAGGGAGCTACGAGCAGTACTTC. Amino acid sequence: CAISVQTGSYEQYF.

V and J are TRBV6-5 and TRBJ1-2; no definite D call. Germline loops: CDR1 MNHEY, CDR2 SVGAGI. Trimming stripped 4 bases from V and 4 bases from J, with 10 bases between. This CDR3 spans 13 amino acids. CDR3 region: CASSFGLTYGYTF. Written as DNA, the CDR3 is TGTGCCAGCAGTTTCGGACTGACCTATGGCTACACCTTC.

The chain is built from TRBV28 and TRBJ1-1; a weak D match, TRBD1 (5 bases). The CDR3 runs 15 residues. CDR1 and CDR2 (germline): MDHEN, SYDVKM. The ends were cut back, 11 bases at V and 0 bases at J, with 19 bases in the middle. The CDR3 region has the DNA TGTGCCTCCCCCGGGCCCAAGGGGTTGAACACTGAAGCTTTCTTT. It is translated as CASPGPKGLNTEAFF. Looking up the rest from reference TRBV28 and TRBJ1-1 gives the full variable domain: DVKVTQSSRYLVKRTGEKVFLECVQDMDHENMFWYRQDPGLGLRLIYFSYDVKMKEKGDIPEGYSVSREKKERFSLILESASTNQTSMYLCASPGPKGLNTEAFFGQGTRLTVV.

This clone occurred a few times. CDR3: CASSASGSGGNEQFF. The CDR3 bases are TGTGCCAGCAGCGCCAGCGGATCAGGGGGCAATGAGCAGTTCTTC. The chain combines TRBV6-4 with TRBJ2-1; 7 nucleotides match TRBD1. Germline assignment: CDR1 MRHNA and CDR2 SNTAGT. The trim removed 6 bases at V and 6 bases at J, leaving 11 bases unmatched. The CDR3 extends over 15 amino acids.

The V call is TRBV11-2, the J call TRBJ2-7; tentatively, D is TRBD2 (5 bases). Germline values: CDR1 SGHAT, CDR2 FQNNGV. The CDR3 has 18 amino acids. V lost 4 bases to trimming and J lost 0 bases, with 22 bases between them. CDR3 nucleotide sequence: TGTGCCAGCAGCTCCCCCGGAGGCTCGCGGGTGGGCTCCTACGAGCAGTACTTC. The encoded protein is CASSSPGGSRVGSYEQYF.

V is TRBV11-1 and J is TRBJ2-7; TRBD2 matches at 7 bases. Germline assignment: CDR1 SGHAT and CDR2 FQDESV (reference sequence). Trimming cost V 1 base and J 2 bases; bases outside gene matches: 8. This CDR3 comprises 16 residues. The CDR3 DNA is TGTGCCAGCAGCTTAGGCGCTCCGGCGGGGGCCTACGAGCAGTACTTC. Residues: CASSLGAPAGAYEQYF.

In this sample, this clone turned up a few times. This chain links TRBV6-6 with TRBJ2-7; 10 bases map to TRBD2. Germline CDR1 reads MNHNY; CDR2 reads SVGAGI (reference sequence). The CDR3 has 15 amino acids. J gave up 0 bases and V 7 bases, and 6 bases lay outside the gene matches. CDR3 coding DNA: TGTGCCAGCACTTCCGGACTAGCGGCCTCCTACGAGCAGTACTTC. Translation gives CASTSGLAASYEQYF.

The chain carries TRBV9 and TRBJ1-2; maybe TRBD1 (6 bases). The CDR3 is 11 residues long. Per the germline V gene, CDR1 is SGDLS and CDR2 is YYNGEE. V was pared by 4 bases and J by 8 bases, with 9 bases between. As DNA, the CDR3 is TGTGCCAGCAGCCTCGGACAGGGCTACACCTTC. This sequence encodes CASSLGQGYTF.

The rearrangement joins TRBV30 to TRBJ1-3; D gene ambiguous. The CDR3 consists of 16 residues. The V and J ends lost 3 bases and 0 bases respectively, with 15 bases between them. Germline V lookup: CDR1 GTSNPN, CDR2 SVGIG (reference sequence). Here the CDR3 reads CAWRLRGGVSGNTIYF. The DNA for the CDR3 is TGTGCCTGGAGGCTACGGGGTGGGGTCTCTGGAAACACCATATATTTT.

The chain employs TRBV19 and TRBJ2-7; 11 nucleotides line up with TRBD2. CDR3 length: 16 amino acids. The V gene's germline CDR1 is LNHDA and CDR2 SQIVND (reference sequence). With V trimmed by 2 bases and J by 1 base, 4 bases remained unmatched. In DNA form, the CDR3 reads TGTGCCAGTAGTATATCCGGGACTAGCGGATCCTACGAGCAGTACTTC. It translates to CASSISGTSGSYEQYF. Drawing the rest from reference TRBV19 and TRBJ2-7, the complete variable domain is DGGITQSPKYLFRKEGQNVTLSCEQNLNHDAMYWYRQDPGQGLRLIYYSQIVNDFQKGDIAEGYSVSREKKESFPLTVTSAQKNPTAFYLCASSISGTSGSYEQYFGPGTRLTVT.

The V gene is TRBV6-6, the J gene TRBJ1-2; 7 bases align to TRBD1. The J segment lost 4 bases and the V segment lost 10 bases, leaving 12 bases of the junction unmatched. The CDR3 sequence is 14 residues long. Germline V gene lookup returns CDR1 MNHNY and CDR2 SVGAGI (reference sequence). Here the CDR3 reads CATRIPQGTYGYTF. In nucleotides, the CDR3 is TGTGCCACCAGAATTCCACAGGGGACCTATGGCTACACCTTC.

The chain is built from TRBV2 and TRBJ1-5; 12 nucleotides agree with TRBD1. Germline loops: CDR1 SNHLY, CDR2 FYNNEI. This CDR3 is built from 18 residues. J lost 6 bases, V lost 6 bases, and 15 bases had no gene match. In nucleotides, the CDR3 is TGTGCCAGCAGGCGAACCCGGGACAGGGGGCGAGGGGTTCAGCCCCAGCATTTT. This translates into CASRRTRDRGRGVQPQHF.

V gene TRBV7-2 combines with J gene TRBJ2-1; 7 bases agree with TRBD2. V shed 4 bases, J shed 5 bases, and the junction held 8 bases outside the gene matches. This CDR3 contains 15 residues. Germline V gene lookup returns CDR1 SGHTA and CDR2 FQGNSA. CDR3 bases: TGTGCCAGCAGCTCCCTACGGACTAGAAACAATGAGCAGTTCTTC. This translates into CASSSLRTRNNEQFF.

The genes are TRBV28 and TRBJ2-3, with 8 bases fitting TRBD1. V was clipped by 4 bases and J by 3 bases; unmatched bases: 6. The germline V gene encodes CDR1 MDHEN and CDR2 SYDVKM. The CDR3 extends over 15 amino acids. CDR3 region: CASSYPGQGTDTQYF. The CDR3 DNA is TGTGCCAGCAGTTACCCCGGACAGGGAACAGATACGCAGTATTTT. The full variable domain, in which reference TRBV28 and TRBJ2-3 provide the parts outside the CDR3, is DVKVTQSSRYLVKRTGEKVFLECVQDMDHENMFWYRQDPGLGLRLIYFSYDVKMKEKGDIPEGYSVSREKKERFSLILESASTNQTSMYLCASSYPGQGTDTQYFGPGTRLTVL.

V is TRBV7-6 and J is TRBJ1-2, with D possibly TRBD1 on 5 matching bases. Trimming shortened V by 4 bases and J by 9 bases, and 15 bases separated the two germline ends. The CDR3 consists of 13 residues. Germline assignment: CDR1 SGHVS and CDR2 FNYEAQ. CDR3 DNA: TGTGCCAGCAGCTCGTTCGACAGACAACGCTACACCTTC. Encoded protein: CASSSFDRQRYTF.

This clone was counted a few times. The chain combines TRBV10-1 with TRBJ1-5; TRBD1 matches at 7 bases. Germline values: CDR1 WNHNN, CDR2 SYGVQD (reference sequence). V was pared by 5 bases and J by 4 bases, with 2 bases of the junction left unmatched. This CDR3 has 13 residues. CDR3 residues: CASSTGVNQPQHF. In DNA form, the CDR3 reads TGCGCCAGCAGTACAGGGGTAAATCAGCCCCAGCATTTT.

The J gene is TRBJ1-6, the V gene TRBV28; the D gene is possibly TRBD1 (6 bases). Germline V gene lookup returns CDR1 MDHEN and CDR2 SYDVKM. The ends were cut back, 3 bases at V and 6 bases at J, with 12 bases in the middle. CDR3 length: 15 amino acids. CDR3 DNA sequence: TGTGCCAGCAGTTTTAGCGGGGGCGGTAATTCACCCCTCCACTTT. Its protein product is CASSFSGGGNSPLHF.

This chain uses TRBV28 with TRBJ2-3, with D unclear. The V and J ends lost 7 bases and 0 bases respectively, with 23 bases between them. The CDR3 sequence is 18 residues long. CDR1 is MDHEN and CDR2 is SYDVKM in the germline V gene. CDR3 amino acids: CASISDYPELWSTDTQYF. In DNA, the CDR3 is TGTGCCAGCATATCCGATTATCCCGAGCTCTGGAGCACAGATACGCAGTATTTT.